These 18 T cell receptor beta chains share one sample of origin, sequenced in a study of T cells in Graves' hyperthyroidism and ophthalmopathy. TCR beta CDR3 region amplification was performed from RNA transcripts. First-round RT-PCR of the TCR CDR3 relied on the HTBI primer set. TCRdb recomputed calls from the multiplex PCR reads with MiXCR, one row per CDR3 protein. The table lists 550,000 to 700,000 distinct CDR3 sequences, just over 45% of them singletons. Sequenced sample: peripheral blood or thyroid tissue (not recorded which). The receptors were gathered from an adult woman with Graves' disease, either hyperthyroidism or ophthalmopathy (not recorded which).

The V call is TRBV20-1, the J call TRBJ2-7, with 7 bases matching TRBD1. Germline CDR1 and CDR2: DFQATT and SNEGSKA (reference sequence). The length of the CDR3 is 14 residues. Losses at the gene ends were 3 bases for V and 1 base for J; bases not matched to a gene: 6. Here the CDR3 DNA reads TGCAGTGCTAGCTCGGACAGGTGGTCCTACGAGCAGTACTTC. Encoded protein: CSASSDRWSYEQYF.

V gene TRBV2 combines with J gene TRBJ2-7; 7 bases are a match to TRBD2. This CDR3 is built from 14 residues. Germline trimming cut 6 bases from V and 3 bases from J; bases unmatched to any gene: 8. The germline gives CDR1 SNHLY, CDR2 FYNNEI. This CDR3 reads CASSWGGRDYEQYF. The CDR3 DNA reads TGTGCCAGCAGCTGGGGGGGTCGAGACTACGAGCAGTACTTC.

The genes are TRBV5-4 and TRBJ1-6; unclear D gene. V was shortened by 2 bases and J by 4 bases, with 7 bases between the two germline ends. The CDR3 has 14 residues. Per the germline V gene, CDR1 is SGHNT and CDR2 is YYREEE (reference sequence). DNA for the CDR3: TGTGCCAGCAGCTTTGACGCTTATAATTCACCCCTCCACTTT. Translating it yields CASSFDAYNSPLHF. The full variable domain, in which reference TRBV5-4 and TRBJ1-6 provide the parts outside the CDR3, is ETGVTQSPTHLIKTRGQQVTLRCSSQSGHNTVSWYQQALGQGPQFIFQYYREEENGRGNFPPRFSGLQFPNYSSELNVNALELDDSALYLCASSFDAYNSPLHFGNGTRLTVT.

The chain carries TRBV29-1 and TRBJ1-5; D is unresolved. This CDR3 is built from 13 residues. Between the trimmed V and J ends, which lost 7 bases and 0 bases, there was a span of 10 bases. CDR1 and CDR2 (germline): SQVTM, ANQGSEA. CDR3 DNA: TGCAGCGCTGGGGAGCTTAGCAATCAGCCCCAGCATTTT. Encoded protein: CSAGELSNQPQHF.

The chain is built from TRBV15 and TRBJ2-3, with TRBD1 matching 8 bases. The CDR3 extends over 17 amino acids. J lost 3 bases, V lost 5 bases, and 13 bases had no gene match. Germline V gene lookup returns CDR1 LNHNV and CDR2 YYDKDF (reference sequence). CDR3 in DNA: TGTGCCACCAGCCCGAGGTCGGACAGGGCAATAACAGATACGCAGTATTTT. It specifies CATSPRSDRAITDTQYF.

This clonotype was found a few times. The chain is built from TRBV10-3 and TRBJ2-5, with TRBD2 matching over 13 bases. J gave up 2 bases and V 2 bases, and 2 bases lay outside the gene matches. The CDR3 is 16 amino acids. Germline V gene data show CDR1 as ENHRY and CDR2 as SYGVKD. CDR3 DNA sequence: TGTGCCATCAGTGAGCGACTAGCGGGAGGACAAGAGACCCAGTACTTC. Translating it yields CAISERLAGGQETQYF.

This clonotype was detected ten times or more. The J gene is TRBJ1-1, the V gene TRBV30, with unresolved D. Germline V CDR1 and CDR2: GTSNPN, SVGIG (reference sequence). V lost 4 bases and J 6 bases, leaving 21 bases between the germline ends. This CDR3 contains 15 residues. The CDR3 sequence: CAWISYRVAYAEAFF. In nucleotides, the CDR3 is TGTGCCTGGATCTCGTATCGGGTGGCGTACGCTGAAGCTTTCTTT.

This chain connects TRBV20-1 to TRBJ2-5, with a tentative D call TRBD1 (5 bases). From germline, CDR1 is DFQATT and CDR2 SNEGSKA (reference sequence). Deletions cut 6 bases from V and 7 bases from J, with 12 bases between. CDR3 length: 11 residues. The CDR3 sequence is CSALLTGTQYF. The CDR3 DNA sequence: TGCAGTGCCCTACTTACAGGGACCCAGTACTTC.

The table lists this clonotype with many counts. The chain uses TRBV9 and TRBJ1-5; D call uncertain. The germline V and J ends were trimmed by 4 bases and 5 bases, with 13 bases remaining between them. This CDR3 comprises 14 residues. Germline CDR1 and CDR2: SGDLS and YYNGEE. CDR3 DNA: TGTGCCAGCAGCACAGAGAGCCTCGATCAGCCCCAGCATTTT. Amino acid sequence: CASSTESLDQPQHF.

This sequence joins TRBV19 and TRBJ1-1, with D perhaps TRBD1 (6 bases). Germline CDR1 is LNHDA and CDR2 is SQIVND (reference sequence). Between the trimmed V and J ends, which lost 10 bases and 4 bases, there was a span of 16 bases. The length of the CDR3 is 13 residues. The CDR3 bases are TGTGCCACTCTTGGGGGGCTGGGCACTGAAGCTTTCTTT. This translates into CATLGGLGTEAFF.

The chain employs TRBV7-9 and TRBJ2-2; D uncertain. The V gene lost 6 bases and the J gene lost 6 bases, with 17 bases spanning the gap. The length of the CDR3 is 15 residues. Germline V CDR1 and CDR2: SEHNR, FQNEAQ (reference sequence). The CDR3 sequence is CASSGTRTGPGELFF. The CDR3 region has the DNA TGTGCCAGCAGTGGAACAAGGACCGGGCCCGGGGAGCTGTTTTTT.

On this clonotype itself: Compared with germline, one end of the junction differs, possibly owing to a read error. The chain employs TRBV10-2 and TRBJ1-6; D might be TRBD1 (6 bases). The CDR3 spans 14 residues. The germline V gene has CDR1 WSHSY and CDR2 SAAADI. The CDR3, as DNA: TGTGCCATCTCAAGGGACACGGAATATCCACCCCTCCACTTT. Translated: CAISRDTEYPPLHF.

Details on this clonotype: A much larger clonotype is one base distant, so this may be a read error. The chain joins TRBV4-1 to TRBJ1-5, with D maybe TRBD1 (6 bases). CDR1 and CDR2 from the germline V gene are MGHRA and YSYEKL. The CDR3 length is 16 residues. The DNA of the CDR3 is TGCGCCAGCAGCCCCCAGGGGCCCTATAGCGATCAGCCCCAGCATTTT. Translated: CASSPQGPYSDQPQHF.

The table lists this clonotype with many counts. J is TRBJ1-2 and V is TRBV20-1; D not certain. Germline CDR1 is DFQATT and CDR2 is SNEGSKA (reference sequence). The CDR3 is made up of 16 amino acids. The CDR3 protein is CSAPGSTLLSNYGYTF. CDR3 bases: TGCAGCGCTCCGGGATCCACCCTCCTATCTAACTATGGCTACACCTTC.

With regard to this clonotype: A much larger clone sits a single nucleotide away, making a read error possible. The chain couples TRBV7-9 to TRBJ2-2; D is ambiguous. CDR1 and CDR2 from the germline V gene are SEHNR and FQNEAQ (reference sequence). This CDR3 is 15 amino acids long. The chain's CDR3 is CASGLVPDGTGELFF. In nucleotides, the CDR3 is TGTGCCAGCGGCTTAGTTCCGGACGGAACCGGGGAGCTGTTTTTT.

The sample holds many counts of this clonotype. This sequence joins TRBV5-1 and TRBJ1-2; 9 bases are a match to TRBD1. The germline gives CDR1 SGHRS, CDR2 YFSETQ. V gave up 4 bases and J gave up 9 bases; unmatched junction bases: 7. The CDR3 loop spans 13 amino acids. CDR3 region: CASSRTGDDSYTF. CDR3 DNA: TGCGCCAGCAGCCGGACAGGGGATGATAGCTACACCTTC.

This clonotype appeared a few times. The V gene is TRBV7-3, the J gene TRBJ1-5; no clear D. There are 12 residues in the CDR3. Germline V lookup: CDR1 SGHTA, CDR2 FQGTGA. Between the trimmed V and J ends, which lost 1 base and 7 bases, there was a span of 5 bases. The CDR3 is CASSLKEQPQHF. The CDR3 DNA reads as TGTGCCAGCAGCTTAAAGGAGCAGCCCCAGCATTTT.

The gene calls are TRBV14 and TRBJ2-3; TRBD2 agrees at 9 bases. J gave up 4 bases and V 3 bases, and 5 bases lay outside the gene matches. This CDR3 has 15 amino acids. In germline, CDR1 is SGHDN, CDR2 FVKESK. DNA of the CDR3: TGTGCCAGCAGCCAGCGTAGCGGGAGCGCAGATACGCAGTATTTT. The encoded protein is CASSQRSGSADTQYF.